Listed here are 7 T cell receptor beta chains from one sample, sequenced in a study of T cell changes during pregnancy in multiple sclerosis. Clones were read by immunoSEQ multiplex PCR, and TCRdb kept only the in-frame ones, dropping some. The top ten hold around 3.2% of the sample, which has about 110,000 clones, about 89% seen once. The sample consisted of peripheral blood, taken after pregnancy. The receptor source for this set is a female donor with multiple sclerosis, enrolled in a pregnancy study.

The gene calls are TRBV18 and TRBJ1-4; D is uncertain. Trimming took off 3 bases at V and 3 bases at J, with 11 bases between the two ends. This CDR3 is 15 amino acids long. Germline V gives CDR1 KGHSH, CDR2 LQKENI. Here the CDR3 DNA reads TGTGCCAGCTCACCGGCGGGGTTTGCTAATGAAAAACTGTTTTTT. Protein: CASSPAGFANEKLFF. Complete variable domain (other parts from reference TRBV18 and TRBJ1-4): NAGVMQNPRHLVRRRGQEARLRCSPMKGHSHVYWYRQLPEEGLKFMVYLQKENIIDESGMPKERFSAEFPKEGPSILRIQQVVRGDSAAYFCASSPAGFANEKLFFGSGTQLSVL.

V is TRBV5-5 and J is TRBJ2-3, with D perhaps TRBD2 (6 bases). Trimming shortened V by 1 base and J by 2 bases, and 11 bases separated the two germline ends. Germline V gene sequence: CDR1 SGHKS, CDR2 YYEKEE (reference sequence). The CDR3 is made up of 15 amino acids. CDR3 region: CASSLRGAHTDTQYF. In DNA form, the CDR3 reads TGTGCCAGCAGCTTGCGCGGGGCGCACACAGATACGCAGTATTTT. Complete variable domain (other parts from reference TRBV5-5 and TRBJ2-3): DAGVTQSPTHLIKTRGQQVTLRCSPISGHKSVSWYQQVLGQGPQFIFQYYEKEERGRGNFPDRFSARQFPNYSSELNVNALLLGDSALYLCASSLRGAHTDTQYFGPGTRLTVL.

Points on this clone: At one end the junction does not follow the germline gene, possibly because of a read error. This chain's CDR3 is CASSQRAGGLETQYF. The CDR3 nucleotides read TGTGCTAGCAGCCAACGGGCGGGGGGCCTGGAGACCCAGTACTTC. This rearrangement joins TRBV7-7 to TRBJ2-5; 8 bases agree with TRBD2. This CDR3 has 15 amino acids. Germline V gene sequence: CDR1 SSHAT, CDR2 FNYEAQ (reference sequence). Full variable domain (rest looked up from reference TRBV7-7 and TRBJ2-5): GAGVSQSPRYKVTKRGQDVTLRCDPISSHATLYWYQQALGQGPEFLTYFNYEAQPDKSGLPSDRFSAERPEGSISTLTIQRTEQRDSAMYRCASSQRAGGLETQYFGPGTRLLVL.

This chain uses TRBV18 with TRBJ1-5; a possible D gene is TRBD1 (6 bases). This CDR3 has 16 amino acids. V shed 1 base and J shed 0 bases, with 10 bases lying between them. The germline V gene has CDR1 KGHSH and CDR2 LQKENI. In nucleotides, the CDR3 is TGTGCCAGCTCACCACGGACAGCTCCTAGCAATCAGCCCCAGCATTTT. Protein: CASSPRTAPSNQPQHF.

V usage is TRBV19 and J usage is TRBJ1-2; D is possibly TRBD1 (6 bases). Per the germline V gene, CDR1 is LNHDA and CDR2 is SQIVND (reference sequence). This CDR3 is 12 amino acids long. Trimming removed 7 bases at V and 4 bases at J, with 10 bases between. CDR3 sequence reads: CASTPDSYGYTF. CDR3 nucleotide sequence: TGTGCCAGTACCCCGGACAGCTATGGCTACACCTTC.

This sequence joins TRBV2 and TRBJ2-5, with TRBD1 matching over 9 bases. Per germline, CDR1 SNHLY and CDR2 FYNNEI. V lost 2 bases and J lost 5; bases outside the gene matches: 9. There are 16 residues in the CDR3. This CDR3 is CASSETGGKILETQYF. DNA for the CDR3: TGTGCCAGCAGTGAAACAGGGGGCAAGATTCTCGAGACCCAGTACTTC.

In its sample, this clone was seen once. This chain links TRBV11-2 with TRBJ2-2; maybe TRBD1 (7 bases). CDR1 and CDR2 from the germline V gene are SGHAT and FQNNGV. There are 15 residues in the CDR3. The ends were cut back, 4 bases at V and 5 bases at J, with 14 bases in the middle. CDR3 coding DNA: TGTGCCAGCAGCTGGGGGGACAGACTGACCGGGGAGCTGTTTTTT. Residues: CASSWGDRLTGELFF.